This T cell receptor beta chain was observed in a study of human T cells and chemical hapten exposure. V gave up 4 bases and J gave up 3 bases, with 11 bases separating them. The CDR3 has 13 residues. Germline loops: CDR1 SGHRS, CDR2 YFSETQ. TCRdb re-called the RACE reads with MiXCR, one entry per CDR3 protein. The table includes 190,000 or so distinct CDR3 sequences, about 31% detected once. Indicated time point: pre-sensitization, week 0. This sample's treatment: therapeutic diphenylcyclopropenone sensitization with weekly scalp DPC. The V call is TRBV5-1, the J call TRBJ2-7; D is ambiguous. The material was whole blood, obtained in connection with sensitization to the hapten diphenylcyclopropenone (DPC). This sequence originates from a woman aged 30 to 39 with alopecia areata. Some clones in this sample may be carry-over from other donors' samples. The DNA for the CDR3 is TGCGCCAGCAGCCAGACTGCCCTCTACGAGCAGTACTTC. This encodes CASSQTALYEQYF.